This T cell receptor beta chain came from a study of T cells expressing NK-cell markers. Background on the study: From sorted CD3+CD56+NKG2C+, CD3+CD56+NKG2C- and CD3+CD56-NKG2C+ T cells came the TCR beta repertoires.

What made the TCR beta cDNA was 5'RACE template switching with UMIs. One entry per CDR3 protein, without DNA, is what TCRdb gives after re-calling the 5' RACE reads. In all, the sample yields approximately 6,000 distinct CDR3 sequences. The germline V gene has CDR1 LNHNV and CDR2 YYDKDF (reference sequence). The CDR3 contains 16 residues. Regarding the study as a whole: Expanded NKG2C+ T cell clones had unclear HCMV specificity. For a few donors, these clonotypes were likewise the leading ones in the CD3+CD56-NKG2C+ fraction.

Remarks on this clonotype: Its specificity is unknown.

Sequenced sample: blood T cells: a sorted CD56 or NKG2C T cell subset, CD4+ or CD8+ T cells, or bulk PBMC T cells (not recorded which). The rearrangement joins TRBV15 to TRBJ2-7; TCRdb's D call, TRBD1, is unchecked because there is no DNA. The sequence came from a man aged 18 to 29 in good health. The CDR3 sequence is CATSSFTGQGADEQYF.